A selection of T cell receptor beta chains follows, all from one sample in a study of cytomegalovirus exposure and HLA in healthy donors. Data came from immunoSEQ multiplex PCR; TCRdb stores just in-frame clones and leaves some out. This table has more than 150,000 clones, roughly four fifths appearing once. Sequencing was carried out using PBMCs. These receptor sequences come from a young woman in good health and CMV-seronegative. The CDR3 runs from the conserved cysteine through the conserved F or W. Each record gives: CDR3 protein, CDR3 DNA, J gene, clone size, D gene, V gene, CDR3 length. D genes are given only for firm matches. Expanded clones are given a class, and other clones once, few, many or no size at all.

CDR3: CASSDSSGLYNEQFF; DNA: TGTGCCAGCAGTGACTCAAGCGGCCTATACAATGAGCAGTTCTTC; J: TRBJ2-1; size: -; D: -; V: TRBV6-4; length: 15
CDR3: CASSLMTATDYGYTF; DNA: TGTGCCAGCAGCTTAATGACAGCTACCGACTATGGCTACACCTTC; J: TRBJ1-2; size: -; D: -; V: TRBV7-9; length: 15
CDR3: CASSQDRNSNQPQHF; DNA: TGTGCCAGCAGCCAAGATCGTAATAGCAATCAGCCCCAGCATTTT; J: TRBJ1-5; size: -; D: -; V: TRBV4-2; length: 15
CDR3: CASGTGHEQFF; DNA: TGTGCCAGCGGGACAGGACATGAGCAGTTCTTC; J: TRBJ2-1; size: -; D: TRBD1; V: TRBV7-9; length: 11
CDR3: CASSFRTGVWTEAFF; DNA: TGTGCCAGCAGTTTCCGGACAGGGGTCTGGACTGAAGCTTTCTTT; J: TRBJ1-1; size: -; D: TRBD1; V: TRBV28; length: 15
CDR3: CASSLTSGMNEQYF; DNA: TGCGCCAGCAGCTTGACTAGCGGGATGAACGAGCAGTACTTC; J: TRBJ2-7; size: -; D: TRBD2; V: TRBV5-1; length: 14
CDR3: CASSFASQQINSPLHF; DNA: TGTGCCAGCAGCTTTGCCTCGCAACAAATCAATTCACCCCTCCACTTT; J: TRBJ1-6; size: -; D: -; V: TRBV7-8; length: 16
CDR3: CASCRASGSLIPNEQFF; DNA: TGTGCCAGTTGTAGGGCTAGCGGGAGCCTGATCCCCAATGAGCAGTTCTTC; J: TRBJ2-1; size: -; D: TRBD2; V: TRBV2; length: 17
CDR3: CASSLSGRPLQEAFF; DNA: TGTGCCAGCAGTTTATCTGGCAGGCCCCTGCAAGAAGCTTTCTTT; J: TRBJ1-1; size: -; D: -; V: TRBV27; length: 15
CDR3: CASRSGGNGREKLFF; DNA: TGTGCCAGCAGAAGCGGAGGGAATGGCAGGGAAAAACTGTTTTTT; J: TRBJ1-4; size: -; D: -; V: TRBV27; length: 15
CDR3: CASSVLAGGTDTQYF; DNA: TGTGCCAGCAGTGTCTTAGCGGGGGGCACAGATACGCAGTATTTT; J: TRBJ2-3; size: -; D: TRBD2; V: TRBV27; length: 15
CDR3: CASRTGTGTIGDEKLFF; DNA: TGTGCCAGCAGGACCGGGACAGGGACTATTGGTGATGAAAAACTGTTTTTT; J: TRBJ1-4; size: -; D: TRBD1; V: TRBV27; length: 17
CDR3: CASKMKGAGELFF; DNA: TGTGCCAGCAAAATGAAAGGGGCCGGGGAGCTGTTTTTT; J: TRBJ2-2; size: once; D: -; V: TRBV6-5; length: 13
CDR3: CASSLTEPYGYTF; DNA: TGTGCCAGCAGCTTGACAGAACCCTATGGCTACACCTTC; J: TRBJ1-2; size: few; D: -; V: TRBV7-9; length: 13
CDR3: CASSIPTGSGETQYF; DNA: TGTGCCAGCAGCATCCCGACAGGGTCGGGGGAGACCCAGTACTTC; J: TRBJ2-5; size: few; D: TRBD1; V: TRBV7-9; length: 15
CDR3: CASSLLPRGNGYTF; DNA: TGTGCCAGCAGTTTATTACCACGAGGGAATGGCTACACCTTC; J: TRBJ1-2; size: -; D: -; V: TRBV27; length: 14
CDR3: CASSPFGTAFTPEGYTF; DNA: TGTGCCAGCAGCCCTTTCGGGACAGCCTTTACCCCGGAAGGCTACACCTTC; J: TRBJ1-2; size: -; D: TRBD1; V: TRBV14; length: 17
CDR3: CASSHRDSYNSPLHF; DNA: TGTGCCAGCAGCCACCGGGACAGCTATAATTCACCCCTCCACTTT; J: TRBJ1-6; size: once; D: TRBD1; V: TRBV14; length: 15
CDR3: CASSRDGADTQYF; DNA: TGTGCCAGCAGCCGAGACGGGGCAGATACGCAGTATTTT; J: TRBJ2-3; size: -; D: -; V: TRBV7-9; length: 13
CDR3: CASSLEPTEAFF; DNA: TGTGCCAGCAGCCTAGAGCCCACTGAAGCTTTCTTT; J: TRBJ1-1; size: -; D: -; V: TRBV7-9; length: 12
CDR3: CASSLGRSDQPQHF; DNA: TGTGCCAGCAGCTTAGGGAGAAGTGATCAGCCCCAGCATTTT; J: TRBJ1-5; size: few; D: -; V: TRBV7-9; length: 14
CDR3: CASSSDRNTEAFF; DNA: TGTGCCAGCAGCTCGGACAGAAACACTGAAGCTTTCTTT; J: TRBJ1-1; size: -; D: -; V: TRBV11-2; length: 13
CDR3: CSVEDHTGGGPSYEQYF; DNA: TGCAGCGTTGAAGATCATACCGGTGGGGGCCCGTCCTACGAGCAGTACTTC; J: TRBJ2-7; size: -; D: -; V: TRBV29-1; length: 17
CDR3: CASSLTGATNYGYTF; DNA: TGTGCCAGCAGTCTAACAGGGGCGACTAACTATGGCTACACCTTC; J: TRBJ1-2; size: -; D: TRBD1; V: TRBV28; length: 15
CDR3: CASSYDRGVGNEQFF; DNA: TGTGCCAGCAGTTATGACAGGGGAGTGGGAAATGAGCAGTTCTTC; J: TRBJ2-1; size: -; D: TRBD1; V: TRBV6-5; length: 15
CDR3: CASTPSGNQPQHF; DNA: TGTGCCAGCACCCCTTCCGGCAATCAGCCCCAGCATTTT; J: TRBJ1-5; size: -; D: -; V: TRBV6-1; length: 13
CDR3: CASSPGQNTGELFF; DNA: TGTGCCAGCAGCCCAGGACAGAACACCGGGGAGCTGTTTTTT; J: TRBJ2-2; size: -; D: -; V: TRBV28; length: 14
CDR3: CASSLLYVGSLFF; DNA: TGTGCCAGCAGTTTATTATACGTCGGGAGTCTGTTCTTC; J: TRBJ2-1; size: -; D: -; V: TRBV28; length: 13
CDR3: CASTTSGGNEQFF; DNA: TGTGCCAGTACGACTAGCGGGGGCAATGAGCAGTTCTTC; J: TRBJ2-1; size: -; D: TRBD2; V: TRBV19; length: 13
CDR3: CASSPGLLAEETQYF; DNA: TGTGCCAGCAGCCCAGGGTTACTAGCGGAAGAGACCCAGTACTTC; J: TRBJ2-5; size: once; D: TRBD2; V: TRBV7-8; length: 15
CDR3: CASSFLLAGGYNEQFF; DNA: TGTGCCAGCAGTTTCCTCCTAGCGGGGGGATACAATGAGCAGTTCTTC; J: TRBJ2-1; size: -; D: TRBD2; V: TRBV27; length: 16
CDR3: CASSLSSGGNEQFF; DNA: TGCGCCAGCAGCTTGTCCAGCGGGGGTAATGAGCAGTTCTTC; J: TRBJ2-1; size: -; D: TRBD2; V: TRBV5-1; length: 14
CDR3: CSVESGYNEQFF; DNA: TGCAGCGTTGAATCCGGGTACAATGAGCAGTTCTTC; J: TRBJ2-1; size: few; D: -; V: TRBV29-1; length: 12
CDR3: CASRGARGQPQHF; DNA: TGTGCCAGCCGGGGAGCGAGAGGTCAGCCCCAGCATTTT; J: TRBJ1-5; size: few; D: -; V: TRBV19; length: 13
CDR3: CSSSSSGYEQYF; DNA: TGTTCCAGCAGCTCTAGCGGCTACGAGCAGTACTTC; J: TRBJ2-7; size: few; D: TRBD2; V: TRBV7-9; length: 12
CDR3: CASQLEPASNQPQHF; DNA: TGTGCTTCGCAATTAGAACCCGCCAGCAATCAGCCCCAGCATTTT; J: TRBJ1-5; size: once; D: -; V: TRBV7-2; length: 15
CDR3: CAFSGVASGNTIYF; DNA: TGTGCCTTCTCGGGAGTTGCCTCTGGAAACACCATATATTTT; J: TRBJ1-3; size: -; D: -; V: TRBV30; length: 14
CDR3: CASSVPPGAPNYGYTF; DNA: TGTGCCAGCAGTGTGCCCCCAGGGGCACCTAACTATGGCTACACCTTC; J: TRBJ1-2; size: -; D: -; V: TRBV6-1; length: 16
CDR3: CASSAEDRLGNEQFF; DNA: TGTGCCAGCAGCGCCGAAGACAGGCTTGGTAATGAGCAGTTCTTC; J: TRBJ2-1; size: -; D: -; V: TRBV9; length: 15
CDR3: CAWSGTGGTEAFF; DNA: TGTGCCTGGAGTGGGACAGGAGGGACTGAAGCTTTCTTT; J: TRBJ1-1; size: -; D: TRBD1; V: TRBV30; length: 13
CDR3: CSVAGLDYTDTQYF; DNA: TGCAGCGTTGCCGGCCTAGATTACACAGATACGCAGTATTTT; J: TRBJ2-3; size: -; D: -; V: TRBV29-1; length: 14
CDR3: CAWSVQAREISNEQFF; DNA: TGTGCCTGGAGTGTACAGGCGCGGGAGATCTCCAATGAGCAGTTCTTC; J: TRBJ2-1; size: -; D: TRBD2; V: TRBV30; length: 16
CDR3: CASSRTQTGELFF; DNA: TGTGCCAGCAGTCGGACTCAGACCGGGGAGCTGTTTTTT; J: TRBJ2-2; size: -; D: -; V: TRBV7-3; length: 13
CDR3: CASSYRLAGEETQYF; DNA: TGCGCCAGCAGCTACCGGCTAGCGGGGGAAGAGACCCAGTACTTC; J: TRBJ2-5; size: once; D: TRBD2; V: TRBV5-1; length: 15
CDR3: CASSRGTEAFF; DNA: TGTGCCAGCAGTAGGGGCACTGAAGCTTTCTTT; J: TRBJ1-1; size: -; D: -; V: TRBV11-2; length: 11
CDR3: CASSWVRGLSETQYF; DNA: TGTGCCAGCAGCTGGGTCCGGGGTTTGTCGGAGACCCAGTACTTC; J: TRBJ2-5; size: -; D: -; V: TRBV7-8; length: 15
CDR3: CATSSGATYNEQFF; DNA: TGTGCCACCTCTAGCGGGGCTACCTACAATGAGCAGTTCTTC; J: TRBJ2-1; size: few; D: TRBD2; V: TRBV10-3; length: 14
CDR3: CSVGRDYEQYF; DNA: TGCAGTGTCGGGAGGGATTACGAGCAGTACTTC; J: TRBJ2-7; size: -; D: TRBD2; V: TRBV20-1; length: 11
CDR3: CASGTGTGVYEQYF; DNA: TGTGCCAGCGGGACCGGGACAGGGGTCTACGAGCAGTACTTC; J: TRBJ2-7; size: -; D: TRBD1; V: TRBV19; length: 14
CDR3: CASRQPNSYEQYF; DNA: TGTGCCAGCAGACAGCCTAACTCCTACGAGCAGTACTTC; J: TRBJ2-7; size: -; D: -; V: TRBV28; length: 13
CDR3: CASSLGSGINQPQHF; DNA: TGTGCCAGCAGCTTAGGATCAGGGATCAATCAGCCCCAGCATTTT; J: TRBJ1-5; size: -; D: -; V: TRBV7-2; length: 15